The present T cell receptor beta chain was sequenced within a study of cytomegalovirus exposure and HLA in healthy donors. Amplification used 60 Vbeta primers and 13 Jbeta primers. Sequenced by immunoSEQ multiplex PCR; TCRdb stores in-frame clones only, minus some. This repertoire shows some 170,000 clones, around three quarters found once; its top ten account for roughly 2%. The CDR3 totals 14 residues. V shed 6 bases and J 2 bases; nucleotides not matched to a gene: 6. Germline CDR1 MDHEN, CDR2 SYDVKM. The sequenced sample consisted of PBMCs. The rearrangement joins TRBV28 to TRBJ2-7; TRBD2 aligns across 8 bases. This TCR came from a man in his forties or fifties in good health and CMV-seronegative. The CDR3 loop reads CASSYAGGAYEQYF. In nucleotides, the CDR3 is TGTGCCAGCAGCTATGCCGGGGGGGCCTACGAGCAGTACTTC.